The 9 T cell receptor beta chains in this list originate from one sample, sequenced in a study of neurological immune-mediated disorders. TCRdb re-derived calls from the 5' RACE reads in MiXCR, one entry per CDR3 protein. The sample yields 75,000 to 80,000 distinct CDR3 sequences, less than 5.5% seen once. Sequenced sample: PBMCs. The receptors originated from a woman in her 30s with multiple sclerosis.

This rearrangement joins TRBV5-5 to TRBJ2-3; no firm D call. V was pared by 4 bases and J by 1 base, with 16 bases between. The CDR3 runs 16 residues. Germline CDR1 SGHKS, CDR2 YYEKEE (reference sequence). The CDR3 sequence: CASSAHHGGRTDTQYF. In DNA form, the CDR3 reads TGTGCCAGCAGCGCGCACCACGGCGGACGCACAGATACGCAGTATTTT.

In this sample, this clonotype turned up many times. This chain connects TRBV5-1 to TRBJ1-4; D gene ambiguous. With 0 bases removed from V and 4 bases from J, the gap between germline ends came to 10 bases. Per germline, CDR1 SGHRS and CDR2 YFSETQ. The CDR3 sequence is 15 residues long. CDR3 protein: CASSLAGQDNEKLFF. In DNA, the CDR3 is TGCGCCAGCAGCTTGGCCGGTCAGGATAATGAAAAACTGTTTTTT.

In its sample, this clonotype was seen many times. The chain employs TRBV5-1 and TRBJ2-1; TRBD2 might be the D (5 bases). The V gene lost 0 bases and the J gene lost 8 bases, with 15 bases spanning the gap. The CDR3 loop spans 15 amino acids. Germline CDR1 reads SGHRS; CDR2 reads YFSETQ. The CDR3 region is CASSLAGGGSDEQFF. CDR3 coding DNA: TGCGCCAGCAGCTTGGCCGGTGGTGGGAGCGATGAGCAGTTCTTC. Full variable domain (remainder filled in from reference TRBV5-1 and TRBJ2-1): KAGVTQTPRYLIKTRGQQVTLSCSPISGHRSVSWYQQTPGQGLQFLFEYFSETQRNKGNFPGRFSGRQFSNSRSEMNVSTLELGDSALYLCASSLAGGGSDEQFFGPGTRLTVL.

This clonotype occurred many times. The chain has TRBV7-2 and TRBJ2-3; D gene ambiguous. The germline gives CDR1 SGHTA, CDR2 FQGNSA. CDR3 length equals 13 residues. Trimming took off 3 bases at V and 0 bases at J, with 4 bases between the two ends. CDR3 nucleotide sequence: TGTGCCAGCAGCTTGGTTAGCACAGATACGCAGTATTTT. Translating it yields CASSLVSTDTQYF.

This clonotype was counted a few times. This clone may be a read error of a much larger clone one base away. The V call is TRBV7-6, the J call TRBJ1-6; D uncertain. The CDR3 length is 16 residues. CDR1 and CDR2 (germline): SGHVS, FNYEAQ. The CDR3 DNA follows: TGTGCCAGCAGCTTAGGGACGGGGATAAGTAATTCACACCTCCACTTT. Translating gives CASSLGTGISNSHLHF.

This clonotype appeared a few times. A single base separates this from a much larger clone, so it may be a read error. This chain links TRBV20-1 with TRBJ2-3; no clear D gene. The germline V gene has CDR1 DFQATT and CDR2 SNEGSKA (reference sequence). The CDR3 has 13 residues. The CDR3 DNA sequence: TGCAGTGATAGAGGAGCATTACCAGATACGCAGTATTTT. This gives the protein CSDRGALPDTQYF.

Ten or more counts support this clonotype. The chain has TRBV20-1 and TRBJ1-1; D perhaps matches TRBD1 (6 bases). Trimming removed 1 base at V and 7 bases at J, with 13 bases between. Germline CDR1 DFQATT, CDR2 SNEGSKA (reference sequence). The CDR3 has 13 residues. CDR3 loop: CSARVAGQREAFF. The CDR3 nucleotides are TGCAGTGCTAGAGTGGCAGGACAGCGTGAAGCTTTCTTT.

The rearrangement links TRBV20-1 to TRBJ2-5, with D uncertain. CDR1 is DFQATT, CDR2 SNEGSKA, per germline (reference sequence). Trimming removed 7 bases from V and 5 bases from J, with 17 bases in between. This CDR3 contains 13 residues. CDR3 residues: CSDNPGQAETQYF. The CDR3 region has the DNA TGCAGTGACAACCCGGGCCAGGCCGAGACCCAGTACTTC.

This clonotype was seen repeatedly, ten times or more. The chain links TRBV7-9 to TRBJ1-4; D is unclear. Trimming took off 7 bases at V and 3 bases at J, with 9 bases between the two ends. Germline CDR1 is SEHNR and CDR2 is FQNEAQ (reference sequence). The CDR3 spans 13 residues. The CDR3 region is CASTGAANEKLFF. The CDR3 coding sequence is TGTGCCAGCACCGGAGCCGCTAATGAAAAACTGTTTTTT.